The 16 T cell receptor beta chains listed next were all sequenced from one sample in a study of naive and memory T cell subsets (dated by TCRdb to about 2017). Libraries were constructed by UMI-ligation and nested PCR. These reads were obtained on an Illumina MiSeq. The beta constant-region primer was an equimolar mix of two oligonucleotides covering both TRBC1 and TRBC2. Four rounds of PCR, combining the SP2 primer with nested alpha and beta constant-region primers, were used to amplify the ligated cDNA. TCRdb redid the processing of the public reads, applying fastp at Q25 and MiXCR, and retained in-frame beta chains. Rows are unified per CDR3 protein, each entry keeping the most common DNA and genes. Counted in this sample were about 120,000 distinct CDR3 sequences; 36% of them appeared once. The ten largest clones take up 0.9% of the sample. The sequenced sample was central memory CD4+ T cells from blood. According to the study, the label for this sample's cell subset or site signals: central memory, CD45RA- CD27+. Receptors were obtained from a human donor in good health.

The chain recombines TRBV18 with TRBJ2-1; D uncertain. Trimming left V 3 bases short and J 10 bases short, with 7 bases between. Looked up from germline, CDR1 is KGHSH and CDR2 is LQKENI. The CDR3 contains 11 residues. CDR3 DNA: TGTGCCAGCTCACCCCTAGGCGAGCAGTTCTTC. Protein: CASSPLGEQFF.

This clonotype was observed a handful of times. The chain combines TRBV11-3 with TRBJ2-2; D call uncertain. V was trimmed by 2 bases and J by 1 base, leaving 8 bases between them. The CDR3 is 15 amino acids. The germline gives CDR1 SGHNT, CDR2 YENEEA. CDR3 in DNA: TGTGCCAGCAGCTTAATCGCAGGGAACACCGGGGAGCTGTTTTTT. Encoded protein: CASSLIAGNTGELFF.

Only a few counts were recorded for this clonotype. The rearrangement uses TRBV20-1 and TRBJ2-1; no clear D gene. Germline V lookup: CDR1 DFQATT, CDR2 SNEGSKA (reference sequence). The CDR3 runs to 15 residues. V lost 3 bases and J lost 0, with 12 bases in between. CDR3 protein: CSASDEKNSYNEQFF. The CDR3 coding sequence is TGCAGTGCTAGCGATGAGAAAAACTCCTACAATGAGCAGTTCTTC.

The J gene is TRBJ2-1, the V gene TRBV6-5, with D possibly TRBD2 on 5 matching bases. The ends were cut back, 6 bases at V and 15 bases at J, with 18 bases in the middle. The CDR3 has 12 amino acids. Germline V gives CDR1 MNHEY, CDR2 SVGAGI. As DNA, the CDR3 is TGTGCCAGCAGCCCAACGTCCGGGGTGCGGTTCTTC. Translated: CASSPTSGVRFF.

CDR3 protein: CAISEPGTGVSEQYF. CDR3 in DNA: TGTGCCATCAGTGAGCCGGGGACAGGGGTCTCCGAGCAGTACTTC. The gene calls are TRBV10-3 and TRBJ2-7, with 10 nucleotides matching TRBD1. The length of the CDR3 is 15 residues. J gave up 6 bases and V 2 bases, and 7 bases lay outside the gene matches. Germline CDR1 and CDR2: ENHRY and SYGVKD.

The chain links TRBV18 to TRBJ1-2; D might be TRBD1 (5 bases). CDR3 length equals 14 residues. Trimming left V 4 bases short and J 0 bases short, with 9 bases between. Germline V gene data show CDR1 as KGHSH and CDR2 as LQKENI. The CDR3, as DNA: TGTGCCAGCTCACGCGGGGCGTCTAACTATGGCTACACCTTC. This codes for CASSRGASNYGYTF.

On this clonotype itself: A read error may produce the germline difference seen at one junction end. The chain couples TRBV28 to TRBJ2-1; 11 bases align to TRBD2. This CDR3 comprises 15 residues. The V gene's germline CDR1 is MDHEN and CDR2 SYDVKM. The CDR3 bases are TGTGCCAGCAGTTTGACTAGCGGGAATTTTCATGAGCTGTTCTTC. This gives the protein CASSLTSGNFHELFF.

This clonotype came up a few times. This chain joins TRBV20-1 and TRBJ2-1; TRBD2 matches at 12 bases. After removal of 6 bases from V and 8 bases from J, the junction contained 11 bases not matched to a gene. The germline CDR1 and CDR2 sequences are DFQATT and SNEGSKA (reference sequence). The CDR3 covers 15 residues. The CDR3 protein is CSAQPLAGGPYEQFF. In DNA, the CDR3 is TGCAGTGCACAACCTCTAGCGGGAGGGCCTTATGAGCAGTTCTTC.

There are many counts of this clonotype. This chain uses TRBV7-9 with TRBJ2-1; tentatively, D is TRBD2 (5 bases). The CDR3 loop spans 18 amino acids. From germline, CDR1 is SEHNR and CDR2 FQNEAQ (reference sequence). V lost 1 base and J lost 0, with 16 bases in between. CDR3 DNA sequence: TGTGCCAGCAGCTTAGGTCGGGGTGGGAGAAGCTCCTACAATGAGCAGTTCTTC. It codes for CASSLGRGGRSSYNEQFF.

The V gene is TRBV7-8, the J gene TRBJ1-6, with D possibly being TRBD1 (5 bases). The germline V and J ends were trimmed by 5 bases and 10 bases, with 15 bases remaining between them. Germline CDR1 and CDR2: SGHVS and FQNEAQ. The CDR3 totals 14 residues. The CDR3 loop reads CASSLSDGTSPLHF. The CDR3 DNA follows: TGTGCCAGCAGCCTGTCGGATGGGACCTCACCCCTCCACTTT.

This clonotype showed up just once. The rearrangement joins TRBV19 to TRBJ2-5; no firm D call. V lost 0 bases and J 5 bases, leaving 7 bases between the germline ends. The CDR3 totals 13 residues. Germline CDR1 reads LNHDA; CDR2 reads SQIVND (reference sequence). CDR3 bases: TGTGCCAGTAGTATAGAGGGGAAGGAGACCCAGTACTTC. It specifies CASSIEGKETQYF.

At least ten counts were recorded for this clonotype. This chain connects TRBV6-1 to TRBJ2-1, with D perhaps matching TRBD2 (5 bases). The V and J ends lost 6 bases and 10 bases respectively, with 19 bases between them. In germline, CDR1 is MNHNS, CDR2 SASEGT. CDR3 size: 14 residues. This CDR3 reads CASRYTPERWEQFF. The CDR3 bases are TGTGCCAGCAGATATACCCCTGAGCGGTGGGAGCAGTTCTTC.

The chain employs TRBV6-6 and TRBJ1-5, with no clear D. With 0 bases removed from V and 5 bases from J, the gap between germline ends came to 11 bases. Germline V gives CDR1 MNHNY, CDR2 SVGAGI (reference sequence). This CDR3 has 15 residues. CDR3 sequence: CASSYSKGGDQPQHF. The CDR3 nucleotides are TGTGCCAGCAGTTACTCGAAGGGTGGCGATCAGCCCCAGCATTTT.

This clonotype was recorded a few times. CDR3 bases: TGTGCCAGCAGCCCGAGACTAGCGGCTAGCACAGATACGCAGTATTTT. This gives the protein CASSPRLAASTDTQYF. The V call is TRBV11-2, the J call TRBJ2-3; TRBD2 matches at 9 bases. Germline assignment: CDR1 SGHAT and CDR2 FQNNGV. J lost 0 bases, V lost 5 bases, and 6 bases had no gene match. This CDR3 region has 16 residues.

This clonotype has ten or more counts. The rearrangement links TRBV20-1 to TRBJ1-4, with D possibly matching TRBD1 (6 bases). Germline values: CDR1 DFQATT, CDR2 SNEGSKA (reference sequence). V lost 7 bases, J lost 7 bases, and 16 bases lay in between. The CDR3 extends over 13 amino acids. The CDR3 coding sequence is TGCAGTGTTCCCCAGGGGCAAAGTGAAAAACTGTTTTTT. Amino acid sequence: CSVPQGQSEKLFF.

The rearrangement joins TRBV27 to TRBJ1-1; the D is unclear. Germline loops: CDR1 MNHEY, CDR2 SMNVEV (reference sequence). The CDR3 sequence is 13 residues long. The germline V and J ends were trimmed by 2 bases and 6 bases, with 10 bases remaining between them. CDR3 sequence: CASSLIVEAEAFF. CDR3 in DNA: TGTGCCAGCAGTTTAATAGTAGAGGCTGAAGCTTTCTTT.